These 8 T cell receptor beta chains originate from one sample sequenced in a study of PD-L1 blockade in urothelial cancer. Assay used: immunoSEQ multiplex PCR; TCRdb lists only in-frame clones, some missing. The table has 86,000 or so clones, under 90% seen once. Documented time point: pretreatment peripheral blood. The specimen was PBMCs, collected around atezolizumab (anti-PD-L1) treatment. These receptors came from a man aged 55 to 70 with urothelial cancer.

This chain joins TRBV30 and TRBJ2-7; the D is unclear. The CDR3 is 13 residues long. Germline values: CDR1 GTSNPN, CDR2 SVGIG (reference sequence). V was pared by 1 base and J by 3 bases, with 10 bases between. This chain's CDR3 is CAWSAQIVYEQYF. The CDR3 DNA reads TGTGCCTGGAGTGCACAGATAGTCTACGAGCAGTACTTC.

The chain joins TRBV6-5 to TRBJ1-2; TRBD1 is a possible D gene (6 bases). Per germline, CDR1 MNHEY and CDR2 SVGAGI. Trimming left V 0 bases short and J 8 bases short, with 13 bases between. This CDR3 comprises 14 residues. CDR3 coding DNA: TGTGCCAGCAGTTACTCGATGGACAGTTACGGCTACACCTTC. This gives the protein CASSYSMDSYGYTF.

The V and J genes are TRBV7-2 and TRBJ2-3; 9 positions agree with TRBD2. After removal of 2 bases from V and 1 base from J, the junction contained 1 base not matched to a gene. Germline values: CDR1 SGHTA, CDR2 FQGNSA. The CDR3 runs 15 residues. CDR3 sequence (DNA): TGTGCCAGCAGCTTACGGACTAGCGGCACAGATACGCAGTATTTT. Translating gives CASSLRTSGTDTQYF.

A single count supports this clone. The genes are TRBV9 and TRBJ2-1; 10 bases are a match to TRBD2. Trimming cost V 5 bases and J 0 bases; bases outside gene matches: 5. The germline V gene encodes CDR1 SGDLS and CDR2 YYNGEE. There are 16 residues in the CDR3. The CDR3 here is CASRPSSGGSYNEQFF. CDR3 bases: TGTGCCAGCAGGCCCTCTAGCGGGGGCTCCTACAATGAGCAGTTCTTC.

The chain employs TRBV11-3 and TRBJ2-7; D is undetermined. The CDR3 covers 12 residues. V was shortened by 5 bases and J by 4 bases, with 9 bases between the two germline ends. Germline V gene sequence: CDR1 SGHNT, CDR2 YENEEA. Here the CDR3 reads CASSQTGYEQYF. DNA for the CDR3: TGTGCCAGCAGCCAGACTGGGTACGAGCAGTACTTC.

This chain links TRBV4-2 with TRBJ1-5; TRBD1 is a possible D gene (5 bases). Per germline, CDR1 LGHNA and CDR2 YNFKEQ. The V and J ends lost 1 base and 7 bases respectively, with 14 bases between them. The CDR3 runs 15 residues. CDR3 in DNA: TGTGCCAGCAGCCAAGTCAAGGGGAAAGCGCAGCCCCAGCATTTT. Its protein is CASSQVKGKAQPQHF.

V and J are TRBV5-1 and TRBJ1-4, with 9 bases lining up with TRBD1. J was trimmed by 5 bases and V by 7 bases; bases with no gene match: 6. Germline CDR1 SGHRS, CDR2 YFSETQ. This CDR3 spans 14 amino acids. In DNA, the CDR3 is TGCGCCAGCCGTACCGGGACAGGGAATGAAAAACTGTTTTTT. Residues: CASRTGTGNEKLFF.

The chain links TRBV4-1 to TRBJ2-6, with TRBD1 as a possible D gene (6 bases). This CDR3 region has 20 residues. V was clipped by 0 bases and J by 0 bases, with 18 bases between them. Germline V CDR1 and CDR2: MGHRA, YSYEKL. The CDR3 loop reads CASSQDPPGVSYSGANVLTF. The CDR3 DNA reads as TGCGCCAGCAGCCAAGATCCTCCAGGGGTCAGCTACTCTGGGGCCAACGTCCTGACTTTC.